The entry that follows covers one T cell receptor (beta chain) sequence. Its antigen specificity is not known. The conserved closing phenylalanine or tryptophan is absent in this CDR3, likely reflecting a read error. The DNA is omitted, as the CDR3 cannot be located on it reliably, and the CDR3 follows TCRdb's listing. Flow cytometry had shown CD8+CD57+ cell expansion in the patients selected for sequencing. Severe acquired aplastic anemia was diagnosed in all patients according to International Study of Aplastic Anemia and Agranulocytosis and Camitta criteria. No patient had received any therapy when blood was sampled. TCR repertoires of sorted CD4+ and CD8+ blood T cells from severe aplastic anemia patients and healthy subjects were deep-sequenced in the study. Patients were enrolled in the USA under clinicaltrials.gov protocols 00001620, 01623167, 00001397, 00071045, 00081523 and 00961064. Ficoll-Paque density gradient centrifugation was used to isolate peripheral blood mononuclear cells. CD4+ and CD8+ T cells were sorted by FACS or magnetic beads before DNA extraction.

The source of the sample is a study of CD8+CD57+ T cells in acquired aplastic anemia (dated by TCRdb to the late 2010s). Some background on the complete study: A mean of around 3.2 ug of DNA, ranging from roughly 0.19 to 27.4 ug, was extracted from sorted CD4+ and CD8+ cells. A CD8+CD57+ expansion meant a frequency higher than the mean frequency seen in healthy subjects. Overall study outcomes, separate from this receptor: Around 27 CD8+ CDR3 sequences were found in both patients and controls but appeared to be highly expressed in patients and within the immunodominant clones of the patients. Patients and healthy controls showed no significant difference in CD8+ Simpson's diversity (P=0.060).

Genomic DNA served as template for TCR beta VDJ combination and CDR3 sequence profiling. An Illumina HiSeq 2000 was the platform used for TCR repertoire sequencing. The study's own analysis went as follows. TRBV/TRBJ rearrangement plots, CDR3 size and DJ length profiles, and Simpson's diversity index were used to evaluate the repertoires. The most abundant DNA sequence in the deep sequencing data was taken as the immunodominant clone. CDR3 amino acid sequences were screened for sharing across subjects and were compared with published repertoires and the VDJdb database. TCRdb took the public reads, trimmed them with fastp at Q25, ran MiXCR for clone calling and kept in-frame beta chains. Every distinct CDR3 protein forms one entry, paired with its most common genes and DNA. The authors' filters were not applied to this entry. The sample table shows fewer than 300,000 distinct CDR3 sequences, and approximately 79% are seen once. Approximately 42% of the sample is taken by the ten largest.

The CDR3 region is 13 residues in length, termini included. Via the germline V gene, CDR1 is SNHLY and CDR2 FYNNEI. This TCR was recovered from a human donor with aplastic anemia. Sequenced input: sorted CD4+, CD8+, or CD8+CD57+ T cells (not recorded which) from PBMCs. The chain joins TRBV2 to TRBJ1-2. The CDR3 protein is CASSQGPAGGYTH.